The T cell receptor (beta chain) under discussion was sequenced for a study of intratumoral heterogeneity in liver cancer. The CDR3 extends over 15 amino acids. Per the germline V gene, CDR1 is LNHDA and CDR2 is SQIVND (reference sequence). The germline V and J ends were trimmed by 3 bases and 1 base, with 12 bases remaining between them. Sequencing used immunoSEQ multiplex PCR; TCRdb keeps in-frame clones, though not all of them. The sample consists of about 20,000 clones, just under 75% of them appearing once. The source material was tumor-adjacent normal tissue, sampled before any cancer treatment. The rearrangement links TRBV19 to TRBJ1-1, with a possible D match to TRBD1 (6 bases). The clonotype was recovered from a woman aged 70-85 years with hepatocellular carcinoma. CDR3 in DNA: TGTGCCAGTAGTATCCAACAGGGTGGGAACACTGAAGCTTTCTTT. It specifies CASSIQQGGNTEAFF. The variable domain in full, with the rest retrieved from reference TRBV19 and TRBJ1-1, is DGGITQSPKYLFRKEGQNVTLSCEQNLNHDAMYWYRQDPGQGLRLIYYSQIVNDFQKGDIAEGYSVSREKKESFPLTVTSAQKNPTAFYLCASSIQQGGNTEAFFGQGTRLTVV.